In its sample, the clone carrying this T cell receptor beta chain was seen once. The sample originates from a study of OX40 agonist ivuxolimab in advanced cancers. Data came from immunoSEQ multiplex PCR; TCRdb stores just in-frame clones and leaves some out. The sample contains about 76,000 clones, under 90% of which appear only once. Here the sequenced sample was CD4+ or CD8+ T cells sorted from blood, taken in a trial of the OX40 agonist ivuxolimab. The TCR was taken from an adult with an advanced solid tumor such as melanoma, head and neck, liver or kidney cancer.

This CDR3 is CASSLGSAGASEKLFF. The CDR3 DNA reads as TGCGCCAGCAGCTTGGGGTCGGCAGGGGCGAGTGAAAAACTGTTTTTT. The chain links TRBV5-1 to TRBJ1-4; a possible D gene is TRBD1 (6 bases). The germline V gene encodes CDR1 SGHRS and CDR2 YFSETQ. Between the trimmed V and J ends, which lost 0 bases and 7 bases, there was a span of 16 bases. The CDR3 consists of 16 residues.